This T cell receptor (beta chain) appears in the sequencing data of a study of cytomegalovirus exposure and HLA in healthy donors. 60 Vbeta and 13 Jbeta primers were used in PCR. This table comes from immunoSEQ multiplex PCR, and its TCRdb copy is limited to in-frame clones, with some not included. Among hundreds of thousands of clones listed, 76% were seen once. This clone was seen only a few times. The source of this sequence is a man aged 18 to 29 in good health and CMV-seronegative. Source material: PBMCs.

CDR3 DNA sequence: TGTGCCAGCAGTCCCGGGACAAAATACTACGAGCAGTACTTC. Translating gives CASSPGTKYYEQYF. The J gene is TRBJ2-7, the V gene TRBV6-6, with D possibly matching TRBD1 (6 bases). Trimming left V 5 bases short and J 3 bases short, with 14 bases between. Germline V gene lookup returns CDR1 MNHNY and CDR2 SVGAGI (reference sequence). The CDR3 spans 14 residues.